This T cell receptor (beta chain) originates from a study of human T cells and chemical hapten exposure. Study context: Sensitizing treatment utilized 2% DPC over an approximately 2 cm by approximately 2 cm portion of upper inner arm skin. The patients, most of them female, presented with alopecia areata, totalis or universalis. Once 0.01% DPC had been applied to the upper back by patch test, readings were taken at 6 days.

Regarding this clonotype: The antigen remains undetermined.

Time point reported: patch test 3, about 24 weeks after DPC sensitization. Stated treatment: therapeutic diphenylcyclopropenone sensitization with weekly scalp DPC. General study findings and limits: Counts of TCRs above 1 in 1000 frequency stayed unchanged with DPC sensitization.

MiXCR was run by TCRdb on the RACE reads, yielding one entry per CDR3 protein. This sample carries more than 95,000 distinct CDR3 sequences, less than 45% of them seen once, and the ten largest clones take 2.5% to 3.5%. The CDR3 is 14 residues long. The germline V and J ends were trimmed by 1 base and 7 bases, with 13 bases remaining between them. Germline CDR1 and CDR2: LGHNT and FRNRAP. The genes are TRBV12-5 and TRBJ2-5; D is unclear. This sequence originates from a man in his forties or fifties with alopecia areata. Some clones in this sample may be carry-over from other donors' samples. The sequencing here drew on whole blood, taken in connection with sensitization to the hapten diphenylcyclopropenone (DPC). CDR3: CASGLGMAGATQYF. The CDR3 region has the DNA TGTGCTAGTGGTTTGGGGATGGCAGGCGCGACCCAGTACTTC.